A single sample gave rise to the 8 T cell receptor beta chains below, sequenced in a study of CD8 T cells in Susac syndrome. An input of about 0.5 to 1 ug of RNA was subjected to reverse transcription using random hexamers. Each CDR3 protein gets one entry after TCRdb re-called the immunoSEQ multiplex PCR reads with MiXCR. The sample lists 150,000 to 200,000 distinct CDR3 sequences, around 94% occurring once. The sequenced sample was CD4+ T cells from PBMCs. The receptors derive from a human donor in good health.

The chain uses TRBV29-1 and TRBJ2-2, with D possibly being TRBD1 (6 bases). This CDR3 is 14 amino acids long. Germline assignment: CDR1 SQVTM and CDR2 ANQGSEA. V was pared by 7 bases and J by 1 base, with 13 bases between. DNA of the CDR3: TGCAGCGCCCAGGGGCGCCTGAACACCGGGGAGCTGTTTTTT. Protein product: CSAQGRLNTGELFF.

Here the CDR3 DNA reads TGCAGTGCTAGAGGATCCGGGGGCGCCTACGAGCAGTACTTC. Translated, it gives CSARGSGGAYEQYF. This chain uses TRBV20-1 with TRBJ2-7; D tentatively reads TRBD1 or TRBD2 (6 bases each). This CDR3 has 14 residues. Germline V CDR1 and CDR2: DFQATT, SNEGSKA (reference sequence). Trimming took off 1 base at V and 2 bases at J, with 12 bases between the two ends.

The rearrangement uses TRBV6-5 and TRBJ2-1, with 8 bases matching TRBD1. Trimming removed 5 bases from V and 4 bases from J; junction bases left unmatched: 4. This CDR3 is built from 14 residues. CDR1 MNHEY and CDR2 SVGAGI come from the germline V gene. CDR3 sequence (DNA): TGTGCCAGCAGTCAGGGGGCTTGGTACAATGAGCAGTTCTTC. It specifies CASSQGAWYNEQFF.

The CDR3 nucleotides read TGTGCCAGCCAAAGCACAGGGGTATGGGAGCAGTTCTTC. Protein product: CASQSTGVWEQFF. The genes are TRBV27 and TRBJ2-1; 7 bases are shared with TRBD1. Germline V gene data show CDR1 as MNHEY and CDR2 as SMNVEV (reference sequence). The V and J ends lost 8 bases and 10 bases, in that order; junction bases with no gene match: 11. CDR3 length equals 13 residues.

The chain recombines TRBV2 with TRBJ2-3; D is possibly TRBD1 (6 bases). The germline V gene encodes CDR1 SNHLY and CDR2 FYNNEI. The V end was cut by 7 bases, the J end by 8 bases, with 19 bases between. There are 14 residues in the CDR3. The CDR3 here is CASIRSGALGTQYF. The DNA of the CDR3 is TGTGCCAGCATTAGATCAGGGGCCCTGGGTACGCAGTATTTT.

This clonotype was detected once. V gene TRBV3-1 combines with J gene TRBJ1-5; D ambiguous. This CDR3 has 13 amino acids. The V end lost 0 bases, the J end lost 5 bases, and 5 bases lay between the germline ends. Germline CDR1 is LGHDT and CDR2 is YNNKEL (reference sequence). In nucleotides, the CDR3 is TGTGCCAGCAGCCAAGATAACCATCAGCCCCAGCATTTT. It yields the protein CASSQDNHQPQHF.

The chain employs TRBV7-9 and TRBJ2-2, with 13 bases that match TRBD2. Germline V gives CDR1 SEHNR, CDR2 FQNEAQ (reference sequence). V lost 5 bases and J lost 4; bases outside the gene matches: 7. CDR3 size: 17 residues. The CDR3 DNA is TGTGCCAGCAGCCAGGGACTAGCGGGGAAAGTCACCGGGGAGCTGTTTTTT. Protein sequence: CASSQGLAGKVTGELFF.

With respect to this clonotype: The junction shows a germline mismatch at one end, possibly a read error. V usage is TRBV7-7 and J usage is TRBJ2-1; TRBD1 aligns across 9 bases. This CDR3 region has 15 residues. Germline loops: CDR1 SSHAT, CDR2 FNYEAQ (reference sequence). As DNA, the CDR3 is TGTGCTAGCAGCTTAGACAGGGGGGACTACAATGAGCAGTTCTTC. Protein product: CASSLDRGDYNEQFF.